The following is a TCR beta chain sequence with its context. Its antigen is not identified. Reverse transcription of all isolated RNA meant that expressed TCRB transcripts were sequenced. Profiled with immunoSEQ multiplex PCR; TCRdb holds only in-frame clones, not every one. Among approximately 140,000 clones listed, around 9% were seen once. This record belongs to a study of beta chain features in type 1 diabetes. With V trimmed by 5 bases and J by 1 base, 5 bases remained unmatched. The CDR3 is made up of 16 amino acids. Germline CDR1 reads MNHEY; CDR2 reads SMNVEV (reference sequence). Per donor, one heparinised blood draw averaged around 110 mL. The study's findings and limits: Naive, central memory and Treg TCRB repertoires appeared more alike in patients than in healthy donors. Shorter TCRB CDR3s, moderately but significantly so, marked every one of the four CD4+ subsets in Type 1 diabetes patients.

The rearrangement uses TRBV27 and TRBJ2-3; TRBD2 matches 11 bases. The specimen was central memory CD4+ T cells from blood. This sequence originates from a man between 25 and 39 years old with type 1 diabetes. The CDR3 here is CASSRRSGGGTDTQYF. In DNA form, the CDR3 reads TGTGCCAGCAGTCGTCGTAGCGGGGGGGGCACAGATACGCAGTATTTT.